Below, 17 T cell receptor beta chains from the same sample are listed, as sequenced in a study of shared clonotypes between healthy human individuals. The data were produced by immunoSEQ multiplex PCR, yet TCRdb's version contains in-frame clones alone and is incomplete. The data contain about half a million clones, 75% to 85% of them singletons. Source material: PBMCs. The source is a woman aged 40 to 50 in good health. Some clones in this sample may be carry-over from other donors' samples.

The chain couples TRBV6-6 to TRBJ2-3; 7 nucleotides agree with TRBD1. After removal of 5 bases from V and 0 bases from J, the junction contained 5 bases not matched to a gene. The CDR3 is made up of 15 amino acids. Germline V gives CDR1 MNHNY, CDR2 SVGAGI (reference sequence). CDR3 sequence reads: CASSPYRGSTDTQYF. The CDR3 DNA follows: TGTGCCAGCAGTCCCTACAGGGGTAGCACAGATACGCAGTATTTT.

This clone has a handful of counts. The rearrangement joins TRBV30 to TRBJ2-7; tentative D call: TRBD1 (5 bases). Germline V lookup: CDR1 GTSNPN, CDR2 SVGIG (reference sequence). The germline V and J ends were trimmed by 2 bases and 4 bases, with 9 bases remaining between them. The CDR3 loop spans 12 amino acids. CDR3 protein: CAWSQQDYEQYF. The CDR3, as DNA: TGTGCCTGGAGTCAACAGGATTACGAGCAGTACTTC.

The chain has TRBV7-3 and TRBJ2-1, with TRBD2 identical over 14 bases. Germline V gene data show CDR1 as SGHTA and CDR2 as FQGTGA. This CDR3 spans 14 amino acids. V lost 3 bases and J lost 9; bases outside the gene matches: 1. The CDR3: CASSFGTSGSEQFF. DNA of the CDR3: TGTGCCAGCAGCTTCGGGACTAGCGGGAGTGAGCAGTTCTTC.

This clone was observed once. V and J are TRBV2 and TRBJ1-2; a weak D match, TRBD1 (5 bases). CDR3 size: 15 residues. Germline V gene data show CDR1 as SNHLY and CDR2 as FYNNEI. The ends were cut back, 0 bases at V and 7 bases at J, with 15 bases in the middle. The CDR3 DNA sequence: TGTGCCAGCAGTGAAGCCCTTACGGGGCAAACTGGCTACACCTTC. Residues: CASSEALTGQTGYTF.

The J gene is TRBJ1-2, the V gene TRBV6-5; D is unclear. This CDR3 region has 12 residues. V was cut by 4 bases and J by 6 bases, with 9 bases left in between. Germline V gene sequence: CDR1 MNHEY, CDR2 SVGAGI. This chain's CDR3 is CASSSASDGYTF. For the CDR3, the DNA is TGTGCCAGCAGTTCCGCCTCAGATGGCTACACCTTC.

The rearrangement links TRBV25-1 to TRBJ2-5, with 8 bases identical to TRBD1. Germline CDR1 reads MGHDK; CDR2 reads SYGVNS. The V and J ends lost 1 base and 1 base, in that order; junction bases with no gene match: 2. The CDR3 is 15 residues long. The CDR3 sequence: CASSEWTGPQETQYF. The CDR3 DNA is TGTGCCAGCAGTGAATGGACAGGGCCCCAAGAGACCCAGTACTTC.

V gene TRBV29-1 combines with J gene TRBJ2-3; D is unclear. The germline V gene has CDR1 SQVTM and CDR2 ANQGSEA. The CDR3 covers 12 residues. V gave up 2 bases and J gave up 8 bases, with 11 bases separating them. The CDR3, as DNA: TGCAGCGTTGAACAGATCTCTATTACGCAGTATTTT. As protein: CSVEQISITQYF.

The chain uses TRBV4-3 and TRBJ1-4; D is uncertain. This CDR3 contains 13 residues. V gave up 1 base and J gave up 8 bases, with 8 bases separating them. Germline CDR1 is LGHNA and CDR2 is YSLEER. The CDR3 DNA sequence: TGCGCCAGCAGCCAAGTGGCGGGCGAAAAACTGTTTTTT. Encoded protein: CASSQVAGEKLFF.

CDR3 sequence reads: CASSLAASPPYNEQFF. The CDR3 coding sequence is TGCGCCAGCAGCTTGGCCGCGAGTCCCCCCTACAATGAGCAGTTCTTC. The J gene is TRBJ2-1, the V gene TRBV5-1; D not resolved. The germline CDR1 and CDR2 sequences are SGHRS and YFSETQ. V was trimmed by 0 bases and J by 2 bases, leaving 12 bases between them. The CDR3 loop spans 16 amino acids.

In its sample, this clone was seen a few times. The CDR3 sequence is CASSLARGRPGELFF. CDR3 sequence (DNA): TGTGCCAGCAGCTTAGCCAGGGGGCGACCCGGGGAGCTGTTTTTT. V usage is TRBV7-9 and J usage is TRBJ2-2; 8 nucleotides align to TRBD1. The CDR3 runs to 15 residues. The trim removed 0 bases at V and 6 bases at J, leaving 3 bases unmatched. Germline CDR1 SEHNR, CDR2 FQNEAQ (reference sequence).

The V gene is TRBV28, the J gene TRBJ2-1, with 9 nucleotides matching TRBD2. V lost 3 bases, J lost 6 bases, and 3 bases stayed unmatched. The germline CDR1 and CDR2 sequences are MDHEN and SYDVKM. This CDR3 is built from 14 residues. CDR3 nucleotides: TGTGCCAGCAGTTTCCCTAGCGGGACCAATGAGCAGTTCTTC. As protein: CASSFPSGTNEQFF.

The chain uses TRBV7-3 and TRBJ2-3, with TRBD2 matching 8 bases. There are 16 residues in the CDR3. Germline assignment: CDR1 SGHTA and CDR2 FQGTGA. The V segment lost 3 bases and the J segment 5 bases; nucleotides outside the gene matches: 10. The CDR3: CASSFGGLDKGDTQYF. The CDR3 region has the DNA TGTGCCAGCAGCTTCGGGGGACTAGATAAGGGAGATACGCAGTATTTT. Drawing the rest from reference TRBV7-3 and TRBJ2-3, the complete variable domain is GAGVSQTPSNKVTEKGKYVELRCDPISGHTALYWYRQSLGQGPEFLIYFQGTGAADDSGLPNDRFFAVRPEGSVSTLKIQRTERGDSAVYLCASSFGGLDKGDTQYFGPGTRLTVL.

This clone is a singleton in its sample. V gene TRBV30 combines with J gene TRBJ1-4; D not resolved. The CDR3 contains 11 residues. Germline V CDR1 and CDR2: GTSNPN, SVGIG (reference sequence). The V end was cut by 5 bases, the J end by 8 bases, with 9 bases between. CDR3 bases: TGTGCCTGGGCCTACAGAGAAAAACTGTTTTTT. It yields the protein CAWAYREKLFF. Filled out from reference TRBV30 and TRBJ1-4, the complete variable domain reads SQTIHQWPATLVQPVGSPLSLECTVEGTSNPNLYWYRQAAGRGLQLLFYSVGIGQISSEVPQNLSASRPQDRQFILSSKKLLLSDSGFYLCAWAYREKLFFGSGTQLSVL.

This sequence joins TRBV7-9 and TRBJ2-2; D is unclear. The CDR3 has 14 residues. Trimming cost V 5 bases and J 3 bases, with 10 bases left between them. The germline V gene encodes CDR1 SEHNR and CDR2 FQNEAQ (reference sequence). The DNA for the CDR3 is TGTGCCAGCAGCCCGGCGTGGGACACCGGGGAGCTGTTTTTT. It specifies CASSPAWDTGELFF. Based on the CDR3 plus reference TRBV7-9 and TRBJ2-2, the full variable domain is DTGVSQNPRHKITKRGQNVTFRCDPISEHNRLYWYRQTLGQGPEFLTYFQNEAQLEKSRLLSDRFSAERPKGSFSTLEIQRTEQGDSAMYLCASSPAWDTGELFFGEGSRLTVL.

The chain has TRBV11-1 and TRBJ2-1; D not resolved. Per germline, CDR1 SGHAT and CDR2 FQDESV (reference sequence). The CDR3 length is 12 residues. Trimming took off 2 bases at V and 12 bases at J, with 11 bases between the two ends. The CDR3 DNA reads as TGTGCCAGCAGCTTATCGGTCAGAAGGCAGTTCTTC. Translated: CASSLSVRRQFF.

This clone was counted once. The rearrangement links TRBV18 to TRBJ1-4; 8 bases fit TRBD1. This CDR3 is 15 amino acids long. Per germline, CDR1 KGHSH and CDR2 LQKENI. The trim removed 6 bases at V and 8 bases at J, leaving 11 bases unmatched. In nucleotides, the CDR3 is TGTGCCAGCTCTCCTCGGACAGGGAGAGGGGAAAAACTGTTTTTT. Protein sequence: CASSPRTGRGEKLFF.

Here the CDR3 reads CASSLAGGNQPQHF. The CDR3 nucleotides read TGTGCCAGCAGTTTAGCAGGGGGCAATCAGCCCCAGCATTTT. The chain combines TRBV28 with TRBJ1-5; D perhaps matches TRBD1 (6 bases). The CDR3 totals 14 residues. Looked up from germline, CDR1 is MDHEN and CDR2 is SYDVKM. The ends were cut back, 2 bases at V and 2 bases at J, with 7 bases in the middle.